The 6 T cell receptor beta chains presented below share a single source sample, sequenced in a study of T cells in women clearing cervical HPV infection. Only in-frame clones appear in the TCRdb table, and some are missing; sequencing was by immunoSEQ multiplex PCR. Here the sample table reports roughly 30,000 clones. The specimen was blood buffy coat. The receptors here all came from a woman between 18 and 75 years old with a cervical HPV16 infection that either progressed to CIN3+ or cleared (not recorded which).

Worth noting for this clone: The read gets to within 3 residues of the CDR3 end, and the germline J gene fills in the rest. The same CDR3 can be traced to other DNA sequences in this sample. The chain joins TRBV30 to TRBJ1-3; tentatively, D is TRBD1 (6 bases). The V gene lost 1 base and the J gene lost 5 bases, with 15 bases spanning the gap. Looked up from germline, CDR1 is GTSNPN and CDR2 is SVGIG (reference sequence). This CDR3 is built from 15 residues. The chain's CDR3 is CAWSGAGESRNTIYF. The sequenced part of the CDR3 DNA is TGTGCCTGGAGTGGGGCAGGGGAAAGTAGAAACACC.

Note on this clone: The read falls 3 residues short of the CDR3 end, and the missing part is taken from the germline J gene. The chain joins TRBV30 to TRBJ1-6; D not resolved. Germline V gene lookup returns CDR1 GTSNPN and CDR2 SVGIG (reference sequence). Trimming cost V 3 bases and J 7 bases, with 10 bases left between them. The CDR3 is 13 amino acids. Incomplete CDR3 DNA: TGTGCCTGGAGGCAGGATAAGAATTCACCC. Protein product: CAWRQDKNSP. The CDR3, in full, reads CAWRQDKNSPLHF.

Note on this clone: The CDR3 is cut off 3 residues early in the read; its end comes from the germline J gene. This rearrangement joins TRBV2 to TRBJ1-6; D ambiguous. There are 12 residues in the CDR3. Germline loops: CDR1 SNHLY, CDR2 FYNNEI. The V end lost 5 bases, the J end lost 7 bases, and 6 bases lay between the germline ends. CDR3 DNA (partial): TGTGCCAGCAGTCCCGGGAATTCACCC. Translation gives CASSPGNSP. The whole CDR3 sequence is CASSPGNSPLHF.

Concerning this clone itself: The read comes to an end 3 residues before the CDR3 does, leaving the germline J gene to fill in the end. This chain uses TRBV11-3 with TRBJ2-1; 9 bases are a match to TRBD2. Germline-derived CDR1 and CDR2 are SGHNT and YENEEA. This CDR3 region has 15 residues. V was clipped by 3 bases and J by 4 bases; unmatched bases: 4. CDR3 DNA, as far as it was read: TGTGCCAGCAGCTTCGGCACTAGCGGGTACAATGAG. Translating it yields CASSFGTSGYNE. The CDR3 in its entirety is CASSFGTSGYNEQFF.

Points on this clone: The read gets to within 3 residues of the CDR3 end, and the germline J gene fills in the rest. This sequence joins TRBV5-8 and TRBJ2-5; 7 nucleotides match TRBD1. The CDR3 contains 14 residues. With V trimmed by 5 bases and J by 0 bases, 4 bases remained unmatched. Per germline, CDR1 SGHTS and CDR2 YDEGEE. This CDR3 is CASSGDSHQETQYF. The DNA read from the CDR3 is TGTGCCAGCAGTGGGGACAGCCACCAAGAGACC.

As regards this clone: The sequence runs out 3 residues before the end of the CDR3; the remainder is reconstructed from the germline J gene. This chain connects TRBV5-4 to TRBJ2-1; TRBD1 matches at 9 bases. The J segment lost 7 bases and the V segment lost 3 bases, leaving 8 bases of the junction unmatched. Per germline, CDR1 SGHNT and CDR2 YYREEE (reference sequence). The CDR3 spans 15 residues. CDR3 DNA, as far as it was read: TGTGCCAGCAGCTCAACCGGGACAGGGCCTAATGAG. Translating it yields CASSSTGTGPNE. The entire CDR3 sequence reads CASSSTGTGPNEQFF.